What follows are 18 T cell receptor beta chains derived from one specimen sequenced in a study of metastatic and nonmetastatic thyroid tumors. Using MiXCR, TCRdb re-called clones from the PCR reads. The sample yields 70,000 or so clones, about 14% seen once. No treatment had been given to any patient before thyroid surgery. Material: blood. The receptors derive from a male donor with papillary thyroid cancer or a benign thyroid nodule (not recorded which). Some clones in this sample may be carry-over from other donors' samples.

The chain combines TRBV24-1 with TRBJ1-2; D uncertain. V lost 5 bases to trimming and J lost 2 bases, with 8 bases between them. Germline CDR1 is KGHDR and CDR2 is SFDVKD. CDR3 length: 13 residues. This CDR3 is CATSVGCNYGYTF. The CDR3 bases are TGTGCCACCAGTGTAGGTTGCAACTATGGCTACACCTTC.

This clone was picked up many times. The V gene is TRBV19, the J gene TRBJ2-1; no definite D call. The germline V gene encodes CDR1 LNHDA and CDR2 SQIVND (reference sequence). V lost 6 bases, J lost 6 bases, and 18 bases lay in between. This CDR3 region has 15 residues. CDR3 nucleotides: TGTGCCAGTAGAGATCCGTCTGACTGGGTCAATGAGCAGTTCTTC. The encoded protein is CASRDPSDWVNEQFF.

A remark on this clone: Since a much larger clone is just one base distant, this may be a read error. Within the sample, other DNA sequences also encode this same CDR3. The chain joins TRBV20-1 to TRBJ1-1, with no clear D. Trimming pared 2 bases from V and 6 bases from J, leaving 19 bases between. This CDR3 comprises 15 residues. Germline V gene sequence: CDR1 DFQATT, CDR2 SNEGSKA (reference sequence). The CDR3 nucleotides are TGCAGTGCTAGAACACCTGGACCCCCTTACCCTGAAGCTTTCTTT. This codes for CSARTPGPPYPEAFF.

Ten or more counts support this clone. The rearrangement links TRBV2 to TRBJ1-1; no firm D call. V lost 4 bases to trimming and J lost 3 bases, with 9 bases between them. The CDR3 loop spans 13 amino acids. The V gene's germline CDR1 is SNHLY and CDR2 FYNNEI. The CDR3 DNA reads TGTGCCAGCAGTGTAGGTCGGGACACTGAAGCTTTCTTT. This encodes CASSVGRDTEAFF.

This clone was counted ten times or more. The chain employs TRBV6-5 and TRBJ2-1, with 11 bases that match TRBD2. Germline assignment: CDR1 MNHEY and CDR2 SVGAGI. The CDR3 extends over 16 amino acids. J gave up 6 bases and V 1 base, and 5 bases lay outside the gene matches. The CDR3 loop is CASSYLTSGILNEQFF. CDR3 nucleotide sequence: TGTGCCAGCAGTTACTTGACTAGCGGGATTCTCAATGAGCAGTTCTTC.

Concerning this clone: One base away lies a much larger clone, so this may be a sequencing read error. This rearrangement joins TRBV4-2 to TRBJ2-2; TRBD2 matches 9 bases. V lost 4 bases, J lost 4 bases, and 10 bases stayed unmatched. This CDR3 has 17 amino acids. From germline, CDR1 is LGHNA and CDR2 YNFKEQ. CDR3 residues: CASSPSGGRGITGELFF. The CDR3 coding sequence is TGTGCCAGCAGCCCCTCCGGCGGGAGGGGGATCACCGGGGAGCTGTTTTTT.

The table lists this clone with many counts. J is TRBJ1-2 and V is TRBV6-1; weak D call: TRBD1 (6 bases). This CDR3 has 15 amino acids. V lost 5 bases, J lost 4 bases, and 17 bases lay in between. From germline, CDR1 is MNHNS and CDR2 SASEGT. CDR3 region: CASSLSGAPTYGYTF. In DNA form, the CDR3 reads TGTGCCAGCAGTTTGTCAGGGGCCCCGACCTATGGCTACACCTTC.

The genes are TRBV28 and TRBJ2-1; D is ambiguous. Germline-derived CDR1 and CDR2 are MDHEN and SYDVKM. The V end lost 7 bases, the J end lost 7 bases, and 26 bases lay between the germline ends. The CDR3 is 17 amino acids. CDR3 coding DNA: TGTGCCAGCATTTGGCACGGCTGGAGAGACTCGTGGAATGAGCAGTTCTTC. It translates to CASIWHGWRDSWNEQFF.

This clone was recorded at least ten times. The CDR3 DNA is TGTGCCAGCAGCGTTGGAGGGGAACTAGCGGGCAATGAGCAGTTCTTC. Its protein product is CASSVGGELAGNEQFF. The genes are TRBV11-2 and TRBJ2-1; 9 bases line up with TRBD2. CDR1 and CDR2 (germline): SGHAT, FQNNGV. Germline trimming cut 5 bases from V and 6 bases from J; bases unmatched to any gene: 11. CDR3 size: 16 residues. Combining the CDR3 with reference TRBV11-2 and TRBJ2-1 gives the whole variable domain EAGVAQSPRYKIIEKRQSVAFWCNPISGHATLYWYQQILGQGPKLLIQFQNNGVVDDSQLPKDRFSAERLKGVDSTLKIQPAKLEDSAVYLCASSVGGELAGNEQFFGPGTRLTVL.

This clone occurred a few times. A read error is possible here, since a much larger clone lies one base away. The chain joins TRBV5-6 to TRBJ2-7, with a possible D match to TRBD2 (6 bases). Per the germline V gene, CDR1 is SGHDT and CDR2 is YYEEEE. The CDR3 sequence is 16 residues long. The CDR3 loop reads CASILAGGAKHSEQYV. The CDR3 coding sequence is TGTGCCAGCATCTTGGCCGGAGGGGCGAAGCACTCCGAGCAGTACGTC.

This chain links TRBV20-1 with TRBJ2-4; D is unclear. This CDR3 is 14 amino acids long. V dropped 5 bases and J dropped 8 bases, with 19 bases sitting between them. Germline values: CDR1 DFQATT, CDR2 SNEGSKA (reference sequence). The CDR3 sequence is CSAPNYKKRDIQYF. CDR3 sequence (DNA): TGCAGTGCTCCCAACTACAAAAAAAGGGACATTCAGTACTTC.

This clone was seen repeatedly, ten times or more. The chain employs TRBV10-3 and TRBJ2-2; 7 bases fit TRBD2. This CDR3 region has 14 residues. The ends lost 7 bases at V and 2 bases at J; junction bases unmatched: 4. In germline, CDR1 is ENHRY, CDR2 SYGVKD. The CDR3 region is CAITPGLNTGELFF. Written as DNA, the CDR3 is TGTGCCATCACTCCGGGACTAAACACCGGGGAGCTGTTTTTT.

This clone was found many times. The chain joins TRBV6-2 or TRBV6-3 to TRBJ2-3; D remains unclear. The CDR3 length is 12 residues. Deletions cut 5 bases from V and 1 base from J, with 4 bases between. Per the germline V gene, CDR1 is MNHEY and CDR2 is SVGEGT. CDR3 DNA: TGTGCCAGCAGTACCCGCACAGATACGCAGTATTTT. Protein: CASSTRTDTQYF.

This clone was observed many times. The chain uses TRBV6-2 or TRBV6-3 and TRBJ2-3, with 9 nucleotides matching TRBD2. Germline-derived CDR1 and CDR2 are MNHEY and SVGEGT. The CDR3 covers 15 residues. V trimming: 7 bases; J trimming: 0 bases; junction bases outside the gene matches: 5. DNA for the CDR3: TGTGCCAGCATTCCAGCGGGGGGAAGCACAGATACGCAGTATTTT. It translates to CASIPAGGSTDTQYF.

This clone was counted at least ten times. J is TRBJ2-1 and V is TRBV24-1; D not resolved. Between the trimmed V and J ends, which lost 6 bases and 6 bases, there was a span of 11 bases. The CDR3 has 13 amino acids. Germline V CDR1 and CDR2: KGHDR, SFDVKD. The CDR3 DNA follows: TGTGCCACCAGTTTTAGGCAGTTCAATGAGCAGTTCTTC. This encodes CATSFRQFNEQFF.

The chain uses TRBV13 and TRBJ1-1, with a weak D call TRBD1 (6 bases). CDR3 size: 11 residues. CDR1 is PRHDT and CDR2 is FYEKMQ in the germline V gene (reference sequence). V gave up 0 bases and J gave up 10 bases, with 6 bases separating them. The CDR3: CASSLGQGAFF. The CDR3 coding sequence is TGTGCCAGCAGCTTAGGACAGGGAGCTTTCTTT.

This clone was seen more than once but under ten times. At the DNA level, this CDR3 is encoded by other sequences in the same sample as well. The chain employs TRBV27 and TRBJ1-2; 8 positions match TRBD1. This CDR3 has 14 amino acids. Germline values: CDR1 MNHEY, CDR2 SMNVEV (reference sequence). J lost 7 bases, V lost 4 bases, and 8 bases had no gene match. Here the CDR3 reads CASSSGQGRRGYTF. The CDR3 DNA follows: TGTGCCAGCAGTTCTGGACAGGGACGACGTGGCTACACCTTC.

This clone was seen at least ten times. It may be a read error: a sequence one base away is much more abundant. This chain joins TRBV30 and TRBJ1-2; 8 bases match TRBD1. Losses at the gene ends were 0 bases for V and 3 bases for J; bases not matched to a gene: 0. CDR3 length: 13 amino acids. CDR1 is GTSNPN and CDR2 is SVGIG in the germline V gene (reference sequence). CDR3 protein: CAWSVQGDYGYTF. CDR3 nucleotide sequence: TGTGCCTGGAGTGTACAGGGGGACTATGGCTACACCTTC.